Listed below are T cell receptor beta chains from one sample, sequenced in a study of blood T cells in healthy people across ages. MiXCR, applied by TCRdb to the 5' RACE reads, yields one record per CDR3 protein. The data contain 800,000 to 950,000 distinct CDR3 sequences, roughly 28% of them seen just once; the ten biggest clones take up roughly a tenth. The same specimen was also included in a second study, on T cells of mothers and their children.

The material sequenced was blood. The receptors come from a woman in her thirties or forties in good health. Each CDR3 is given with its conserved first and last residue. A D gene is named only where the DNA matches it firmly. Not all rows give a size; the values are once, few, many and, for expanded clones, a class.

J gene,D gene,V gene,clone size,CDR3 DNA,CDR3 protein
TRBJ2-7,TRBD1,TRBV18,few,TGTGCCAGCTCACCACAGACAGGGGCCTACGAGCAGTACTTC,CASSPQTGAYEQYF
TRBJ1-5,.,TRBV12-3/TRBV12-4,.,TGTGCCAGCAGTCTGCAGGGTTTTAGGAATCAGCCCCAGCATTTT,CASSLQGFRNQPQHF
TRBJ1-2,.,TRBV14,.,TGTGCCAGCAGCCAAGAGATACATGGCTACACCTTC,CASSQEIHGYTF
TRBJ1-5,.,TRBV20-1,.,TGCAGTGCTAGAGATTCCCTAATCTGGCATTTT,CSARDSLIWHF
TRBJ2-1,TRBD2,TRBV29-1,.,TGCAGCGTCATCCTAGCGGGGGTTTACAATGAGCAGTTCTTC,CSVILAGVYNEQFF
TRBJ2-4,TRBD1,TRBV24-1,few,TGTGCCACCAGTGCAACAGGGACAGAGCACATTCAGTACTTC,CATSATGTEHIQYF
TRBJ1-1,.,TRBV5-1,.,TGCGCCAGCAGCTTGCACGGGAACACTGAAGCTTTCTTT,CASSLHGNTEAFF
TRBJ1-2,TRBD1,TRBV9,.,TGTGCCAGCAGCGTAGACTCACAGGGGCGCTATGGCTACACCTTC,CASSVDSQGRYGYTF
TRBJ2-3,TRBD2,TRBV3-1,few,TGTGCCAGCAGCCCCAGGGCGGGGGGTCATACGCAGTATTTT,CASSPRAGGHTQYF
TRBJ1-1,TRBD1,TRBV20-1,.,TGCAGTGCTAGAAGACAGGGGCCCAGGGTGATCAACACTGAAGCTTTCTTT,CSARRQGPRVINTEAFF
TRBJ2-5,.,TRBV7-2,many,TGTGCCAGCAGCTTAGATGGATCTGGCAGGAGGGAGACCCAGTACTTC,CASSLDGSGRRETQYF
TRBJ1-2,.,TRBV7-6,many,TGTGCCAGCAGCCAGGACAGCACCCACTATGGCTACACCTTC,CASSQDSTHYGYTF
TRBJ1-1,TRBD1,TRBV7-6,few,TGTGCCAGCAGCCCCCGGACAGGGGGGTACACTGAAGCTTTCTTT,CASSPRTGGYTEAFF
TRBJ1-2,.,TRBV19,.,TGTGCCAGTAGTAAAGACTGGGCATATGGCTACACCTTC,CASSKDWAYGYTF
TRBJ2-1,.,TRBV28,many,TGTGCCAGCAGTCCCCTGACAGGTACCTACAATGAGCAGTTCTTC,CASSPLTGTYNEQFF
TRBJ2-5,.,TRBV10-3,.,TGTGCCATCAGTGAGTCTGGACAAACGGGGGAGACCCAGTACTTC,CAISESGQTGETQYF
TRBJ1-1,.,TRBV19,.,TGTGCCAGTAGTATAGCACGCCCGGACACTGAAGCTTTCTTT,CASSIARPDTEAFF
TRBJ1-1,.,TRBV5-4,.,TGTGCCAGCAGCGAGCCCCCGACAGGTTCCACTGAAGCTTTCTTT,CASSEPPTGSTEAFF
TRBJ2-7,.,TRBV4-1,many,TGCGCCAGCAGCCTTAAAAGCGACAGCTTACTCGCCTACGAGCAGTACTTC,CASSLKSDSLLAYEQYF
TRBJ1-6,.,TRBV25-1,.,TGTGCCAGCAGTCCTACCAGGAGTAATTCACCCCTCCACTTT,CASSPTRSNSPLHF
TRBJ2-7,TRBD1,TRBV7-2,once,TGTGCCAGCAGCTCGGGACAGCGAGCCTACGAGCAGTACTTC,CASSSGQRAYEQYF
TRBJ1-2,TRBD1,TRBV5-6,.,TGTGCCAGCAGCTTGGGAGGGGACAGCCCTATGTATGGCTACACCTTC,CASSLGGDSPMYGYTF
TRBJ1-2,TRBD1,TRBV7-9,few,TGTGCCAGCAGCTGGGTGACAGGGTATGGCTACACCTTC,CASSWVTGYGYTF
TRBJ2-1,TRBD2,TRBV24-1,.,TGTGCCACCAGTGATACGGGACTAGCGGGGGAAGAGCAGTTCTTC,CATSDTGLAGEEQFF
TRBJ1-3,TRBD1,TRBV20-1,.,TGCAGTGCTAGGACAGGGCCGGGAGGAAACACCACATATTTT,CSARTGPGGNTTYF
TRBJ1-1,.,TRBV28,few,TGTGCCAGCGGGGACGGGGCGAGGAACACTGAAGCTTTCTTT,CASGDGARNTEAFF
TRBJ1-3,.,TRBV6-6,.,TGTGCCAGCAGTGATAATTACTCTGGAAACACCATATATTTT,CASSDNYSGNTIYF
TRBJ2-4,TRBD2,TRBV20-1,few,TGCAGTGCTAGATCCCTCACAACTAGCGGGGTCTTCAATGAGCAGTACTTC,CSARSLTTSGVFNEQYF
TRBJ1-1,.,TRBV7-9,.,TGTGCCAGCAGCTTGGGGGGGCGGAAAACTGAAGCTTTCTTT,CASSLGGRKTEAFF
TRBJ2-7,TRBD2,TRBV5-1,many,TGCGCCAGCAGCTTGATCACATCTAGCGGGGGGCTCTACGAGCAGTACTTC,CASSLITSSGGLYEQYF
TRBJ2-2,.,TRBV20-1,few,TGCAGTGCTAGAGATCATGGGCCCTCCTTAGTAGTCACCGGGGAGCTGTTTTTT,CSARDHGPSLVVTGELFF
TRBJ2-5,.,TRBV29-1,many,TGCAGCGTTATAACCGGGATGGAGACCCAGTACTTC,CSVITGMETQYF
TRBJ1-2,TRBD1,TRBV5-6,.,TGTGCCAGCAGCTTGGAGGGGGCCCTGGAATATGGCTACACCTTC,CASSLEGALEYGYTF
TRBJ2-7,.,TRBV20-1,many,TGCAGTGCGCCCAGGGGCCTGGACGAGCAGTACTTC,CSAPRGLDEQYF
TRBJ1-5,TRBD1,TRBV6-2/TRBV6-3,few,TGTGCCAGCAGTAGAGGGACAGGGGGCGGAGGCAATCAGCCCCAGCATTTT,CASSRGTGGGGNQPQHF
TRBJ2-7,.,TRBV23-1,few,TGCGCCAGCAGTCAATCGGCCAGCTCCTACGAGCAGTACTTC,CASSQSASSYEQYF
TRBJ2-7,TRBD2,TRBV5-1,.,TGCGCCAGCAGCCGGGGGACTAGCGGGATCGAGCAGTACTTC,CASSRGTSGIEQYF